This TCR beta chain emerged from a study of T cell repertoires in cytomegalovirus infection. In the study overall: CMV infection plus the matching HLA type was flagged by public TCR beta signatures.

The CDR3 is 14 amino acids. Trimming shortened V by 1 base and J by 8 bases, and 14 bases separated the two germline ends. Germline V lookup: CDR1 MDHEN, CDR2 SYDVKM. TCRdb passed the reads through MiXCR, listing each CDR3 protein once. Among around 630,000 distinct CDR3 sequences, approximately 24% were seen once, and the ten largest hold less than 10%. This receptor was obtained from a human donor in good health (CMV status not recorded). Some clones in this sample may be carry-over from other donors' samples. Sequenced material: CD8+ T cells from PBMCs. J is TRBJ1-2 and V is TRBV28; D unclear. The CDR3 DNA reads TGTGCCAGCAGTTTATTTTCGGAATTAGGGGGCTACACCTTC. Its translation is CASSLFSELGGYTF.